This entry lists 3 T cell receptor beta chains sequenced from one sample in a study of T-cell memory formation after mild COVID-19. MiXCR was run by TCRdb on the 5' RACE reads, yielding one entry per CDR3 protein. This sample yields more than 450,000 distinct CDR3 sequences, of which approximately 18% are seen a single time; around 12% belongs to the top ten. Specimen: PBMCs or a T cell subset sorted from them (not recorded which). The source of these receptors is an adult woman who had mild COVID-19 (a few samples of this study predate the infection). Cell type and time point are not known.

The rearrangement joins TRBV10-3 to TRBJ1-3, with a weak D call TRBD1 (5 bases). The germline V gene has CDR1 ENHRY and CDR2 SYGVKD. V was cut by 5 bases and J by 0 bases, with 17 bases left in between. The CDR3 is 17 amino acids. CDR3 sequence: CAISSPHRGDSGNTIYF. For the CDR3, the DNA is TGTGCCATCAGTTCACCTCACCGGGGCGACTCTGGAAACACCATATATTTT.

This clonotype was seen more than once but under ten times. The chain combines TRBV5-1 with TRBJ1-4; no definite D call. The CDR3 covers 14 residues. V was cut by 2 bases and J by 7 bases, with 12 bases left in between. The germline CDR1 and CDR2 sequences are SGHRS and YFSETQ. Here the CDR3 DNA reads TGCGCCAGCAGCTTTAACGGGGTAGCTGAAAAACTGTTTTTT. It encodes CASSFNGVAEKLFF.

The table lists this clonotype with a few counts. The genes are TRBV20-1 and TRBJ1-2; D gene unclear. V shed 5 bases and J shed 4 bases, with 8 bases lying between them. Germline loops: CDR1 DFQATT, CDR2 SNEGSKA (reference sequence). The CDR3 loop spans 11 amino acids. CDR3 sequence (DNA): TGCAGTGCTCAGAGCCTCTATGGCTACACCTTC. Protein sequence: CSAQSLYGYTF.